Below, 3 T cell receptor beta chains from the same sample are listed, as sequenced in a study of T cell responses to AZD1222 COVID-19 vaccine. Sequenced by immunoSEQ multiplex PCR; TCRdb stores in-frame clones only, minus some. The table includes 130,000 or so clones, roughly 85% detected once. The source was peripheral blood, collected 28 days after the second dose of the MenACWY control vaccine. The receptors shown here come from an adult who received the MenACWY meningococcal vaccine as a control.

The chain links TRBV5-1 to TRBJ1-6; a weak D match, TRBD1 (5 bases). The CDR3 loop spans 14 amino acids. Germline V gene lookup returns CDR1 SGHRS and CDR2 YFSETQ. Deletions cut 7 bases from V and 5 bases from J, with 13 bases between. The CDR3 DNA follows: TGCGCCAGCCGGGCGGGGGTTGATAATTCACCCCTCCACTTT. Protein sequence: CASRAGVDNSPLHF.

This chain connects TRBV7-2 to TRBJ1-1, with 7 bases lining up with TRBD1. V gave up 1 base and J gave up 0 bases; unmatched junction bases: 5. This CDR3 region has 16 residues. Germline V lookup: CDR1 SGHTA, CDR2 FQGNSA. CDR3 loop: CASSLVSQGMNTEAFF. CDR3 sequence (DNA): TGTGCCAGCAGCTTAGTGTCACAGGGGATGAACACTGAAGCTTTCTTT.

This chain joins TRBV28 and TRBJ1-2, with 12 bases lining up with TRBD1. Germline V gives CDR1 MDHEN, CDR2 SYDVKM. V shed 4 bases and J 8 bases; nucleotides not matched to a gene: 17. The CDR3 covers 18 residues. For the CDR3, the DNA is TGTGCCAGCAGTTCAGCAACCGTGGGACAGGGGGCATCACCAGGCTACACCTTC. It specifies CASSSATVGQGASPGYTF.